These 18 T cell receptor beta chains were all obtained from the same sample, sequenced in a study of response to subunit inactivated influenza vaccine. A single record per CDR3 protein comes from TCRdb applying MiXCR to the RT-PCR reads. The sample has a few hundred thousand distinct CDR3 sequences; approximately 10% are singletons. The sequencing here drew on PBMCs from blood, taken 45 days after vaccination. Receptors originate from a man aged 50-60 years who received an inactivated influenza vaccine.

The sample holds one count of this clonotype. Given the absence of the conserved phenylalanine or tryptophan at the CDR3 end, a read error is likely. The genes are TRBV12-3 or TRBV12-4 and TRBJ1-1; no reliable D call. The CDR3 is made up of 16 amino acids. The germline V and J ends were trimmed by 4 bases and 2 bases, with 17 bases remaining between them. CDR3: CASSSYQSRYNTEAFL. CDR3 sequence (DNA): TGTGCCAGCAGTTCCTACCAGAGTCGATATAACACTGAAGCTTTCCTT.

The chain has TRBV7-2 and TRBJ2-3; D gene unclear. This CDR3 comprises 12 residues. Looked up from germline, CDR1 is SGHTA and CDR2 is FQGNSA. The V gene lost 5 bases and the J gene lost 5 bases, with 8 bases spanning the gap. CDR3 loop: CASSPIGDTQYF. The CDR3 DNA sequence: TGTGCCAGCAGCCCGATCGGAGATACGCAGTATTTT. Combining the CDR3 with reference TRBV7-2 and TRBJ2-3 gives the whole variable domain GAGVSQSPSNKVTEKGKDVELRCDPISGHTALYWYRQSLGQGLEFLIYFQGNSAPDKSGLPSDRFSAERTGGSVSTLTIQRTQQEDSAVYLCASSPIGDTQYFGPGTRLTVL.

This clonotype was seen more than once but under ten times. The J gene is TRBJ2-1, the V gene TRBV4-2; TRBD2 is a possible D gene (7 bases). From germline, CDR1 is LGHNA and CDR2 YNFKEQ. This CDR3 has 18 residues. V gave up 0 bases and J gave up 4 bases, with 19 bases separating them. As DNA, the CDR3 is TGTGCCAGCAGCCAAGATGGGGGGGGGCCCCGGGTTTACAATGAGCAGTTCTTC. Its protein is CASSQDGGGPRVYNEQFF.

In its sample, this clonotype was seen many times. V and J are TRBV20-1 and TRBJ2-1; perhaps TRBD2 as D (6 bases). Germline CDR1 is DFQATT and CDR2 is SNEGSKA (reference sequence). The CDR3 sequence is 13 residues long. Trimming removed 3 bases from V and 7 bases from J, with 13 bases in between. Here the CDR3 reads CSASGSGVNEQFF. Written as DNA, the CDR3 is TGCAGTGCTAGTGGTTCGGGGGTGAATGAGCAGTTCTTC.

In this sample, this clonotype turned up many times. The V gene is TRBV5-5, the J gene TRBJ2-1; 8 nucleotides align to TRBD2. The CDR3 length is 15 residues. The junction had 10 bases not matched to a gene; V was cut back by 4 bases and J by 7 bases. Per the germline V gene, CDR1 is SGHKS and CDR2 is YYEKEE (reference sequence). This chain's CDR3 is CASSLLGLVTNEQFF. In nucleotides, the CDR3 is TGTGCCAGCAGCCTACTGGGACTAGTTACGAATGAGCAGTTCTTC.

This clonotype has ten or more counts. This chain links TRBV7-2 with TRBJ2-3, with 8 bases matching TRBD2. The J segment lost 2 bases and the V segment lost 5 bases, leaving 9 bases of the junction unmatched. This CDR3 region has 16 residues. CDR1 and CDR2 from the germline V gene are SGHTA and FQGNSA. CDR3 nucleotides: TGTGCCAGCAGCCGCCTAACTAGCGGATACACAGATACGCAGTATTTT. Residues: CASSRLTSGYTDTQYF.

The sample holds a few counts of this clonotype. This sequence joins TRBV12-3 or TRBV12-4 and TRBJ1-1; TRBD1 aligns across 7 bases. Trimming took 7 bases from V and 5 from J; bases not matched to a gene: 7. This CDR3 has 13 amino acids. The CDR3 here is CASTGQAGTEAFF. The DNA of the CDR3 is TGTGCCAGCACCGGACAGGCGGGGACTGAAGCTTTCTTT.

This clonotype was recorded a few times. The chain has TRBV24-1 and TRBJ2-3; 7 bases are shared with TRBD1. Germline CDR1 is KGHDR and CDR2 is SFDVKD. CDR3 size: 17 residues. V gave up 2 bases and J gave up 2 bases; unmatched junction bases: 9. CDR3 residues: CATSDSYTGQATDTQYF. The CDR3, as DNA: TGTGCCACCAGTGATTCATACACCGGACAGGCCACAGATACGCAGTATTTT.

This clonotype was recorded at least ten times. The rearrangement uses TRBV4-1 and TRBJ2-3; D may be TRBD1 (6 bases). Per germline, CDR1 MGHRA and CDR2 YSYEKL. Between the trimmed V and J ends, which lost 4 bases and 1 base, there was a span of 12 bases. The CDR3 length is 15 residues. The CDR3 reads CASSRYRAGTDTQYF. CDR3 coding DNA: TGCGCCAGCAGCCGCTACAGGGCGGGCACAGATACGCAGTATTTT.

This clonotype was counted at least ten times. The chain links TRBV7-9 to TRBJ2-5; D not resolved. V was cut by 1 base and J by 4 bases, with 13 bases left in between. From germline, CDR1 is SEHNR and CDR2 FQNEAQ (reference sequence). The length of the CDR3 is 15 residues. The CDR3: CASSLGGAVLETQYF. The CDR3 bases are TGTGCCAGCAGCTTAGGAGGAGCAGTCCTAGAGACCCAGTACTTC.

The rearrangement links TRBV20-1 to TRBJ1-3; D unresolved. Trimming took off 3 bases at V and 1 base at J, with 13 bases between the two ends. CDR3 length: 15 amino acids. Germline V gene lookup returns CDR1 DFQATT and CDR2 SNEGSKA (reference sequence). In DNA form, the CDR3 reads TGCAGTGCTAGTCACATGGCCCATTCTGGAAACACCATATATTTT. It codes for CSASHMAHSGNTIYF.

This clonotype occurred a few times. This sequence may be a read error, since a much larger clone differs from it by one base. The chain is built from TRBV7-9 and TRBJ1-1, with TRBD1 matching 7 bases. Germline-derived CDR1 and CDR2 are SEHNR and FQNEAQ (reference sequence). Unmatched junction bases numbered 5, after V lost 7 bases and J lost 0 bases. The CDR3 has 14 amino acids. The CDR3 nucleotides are TGTGCCAGCAACCCGACAGGGATGAACACTGAAGCTTTCTTT. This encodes CASNPTGMNTEAFF.

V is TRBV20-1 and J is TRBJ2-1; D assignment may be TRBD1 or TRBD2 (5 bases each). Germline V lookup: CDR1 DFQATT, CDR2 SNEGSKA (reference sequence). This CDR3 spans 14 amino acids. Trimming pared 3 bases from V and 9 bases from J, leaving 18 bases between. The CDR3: CSARGDWVLGEQFF. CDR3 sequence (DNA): TGCAGTGCTAGGGGGGATTGGGTTTTAGGTGAGCAGTTCTTC.

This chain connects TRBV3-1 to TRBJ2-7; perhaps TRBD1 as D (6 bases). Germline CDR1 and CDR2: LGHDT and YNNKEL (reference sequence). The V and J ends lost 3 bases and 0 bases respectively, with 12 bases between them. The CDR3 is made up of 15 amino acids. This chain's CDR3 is CASSQGAGISYEQYF. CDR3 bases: TGTGCCAGCAGCCAGGGGGCCGGGATCTCCTACGAGCAGTACTTC.

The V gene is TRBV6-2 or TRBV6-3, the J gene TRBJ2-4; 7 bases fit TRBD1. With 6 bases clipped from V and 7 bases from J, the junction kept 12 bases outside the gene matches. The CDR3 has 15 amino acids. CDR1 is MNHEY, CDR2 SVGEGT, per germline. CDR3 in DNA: TGTGCCAGCAGCAAAAGCCTGGACAGGTGGAACATTCAGTACTTC. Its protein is CASSKSLDRWNIQYF.

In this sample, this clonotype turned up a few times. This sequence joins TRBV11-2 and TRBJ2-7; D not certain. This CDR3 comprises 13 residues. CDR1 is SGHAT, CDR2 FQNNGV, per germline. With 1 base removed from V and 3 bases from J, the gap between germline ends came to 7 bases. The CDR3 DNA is TGTGCCAGCAGCTTAGTCAGTAACTACGAGCAGTACTTC. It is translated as CASSLVSNYEQYF.

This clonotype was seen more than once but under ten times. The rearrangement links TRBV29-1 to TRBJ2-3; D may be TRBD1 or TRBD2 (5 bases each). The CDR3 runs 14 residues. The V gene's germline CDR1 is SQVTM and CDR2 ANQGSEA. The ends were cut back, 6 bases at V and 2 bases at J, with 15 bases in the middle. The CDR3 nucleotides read TGCAGCGTGGGGGTCTTTGGTACCACAGATACGCAGTATTTT. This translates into CSVGVFGTTDTQYF.

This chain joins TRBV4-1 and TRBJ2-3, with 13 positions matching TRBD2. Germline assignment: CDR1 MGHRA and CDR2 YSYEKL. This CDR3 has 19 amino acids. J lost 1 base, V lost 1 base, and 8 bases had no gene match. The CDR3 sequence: CASSQATSGRSSGTDTQYF. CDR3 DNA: TGCGCCAGCAGCCAAGCGACTAGCGGGAGGAGTAGTGGCACAGATACGCAGTATTTT.